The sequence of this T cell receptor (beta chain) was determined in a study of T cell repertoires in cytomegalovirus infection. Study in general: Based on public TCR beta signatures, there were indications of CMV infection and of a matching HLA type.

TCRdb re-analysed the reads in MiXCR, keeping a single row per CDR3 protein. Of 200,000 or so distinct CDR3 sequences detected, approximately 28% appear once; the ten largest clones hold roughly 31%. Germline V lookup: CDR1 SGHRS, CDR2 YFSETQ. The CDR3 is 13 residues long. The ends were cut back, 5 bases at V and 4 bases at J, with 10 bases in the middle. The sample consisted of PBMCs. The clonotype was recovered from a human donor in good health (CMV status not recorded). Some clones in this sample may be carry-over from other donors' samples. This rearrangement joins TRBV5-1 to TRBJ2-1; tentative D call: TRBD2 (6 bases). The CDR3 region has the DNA TGCGCCAGCAGTTACGGGGGTTACAATGAGCAGTTCTTC. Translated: CASSYGGYNEQFF.